The source of this TCR beta chain is a study of vaccination effects on CD4 cells after COVID-19. As concerns this clone: Its antigen is unknown.

The CDR3 extends over 13 amino acids. Between the trimmed V and J ends, which lost 2 bases and 7 bases, there was a span of 12 bases. Per the germline V gene, CDR1 is SGHTS and CDR2 is YDEGEE. Only in-frame clones appear in the TCRdb table, and some are missing; sequencing was by immunoSEQ multiplex PCR. The profile covers 20,000 to 25,000 clones, with 68% appearing a single time and roughly 11% taken by the ten largest. Study results and caveats: Clones of infection and vaccine origin contracted markedly late after vaccination.

Before sequencing, viral peptide pools were used by the ViraFEST assay to expand antigen-specific CD4+ T cells. Subsequent to 10 days of culture, CD4+ T cells were isolated. According to the study, vaccine recipients showed no prior SARS-CoV-2 infection and negative nucleocapsid antibodies. IL-2 medium supplanted half the medium on days 3 and 7. Source: CD4+ T cells from PBMCs cultured with HCoV-NL63 spike peptides, taken before COVID-19 vaccination. This chain connects TRBV5-8 to TRBJ1-2; D perhaps matches TRBD1 (5 bases). This sequence was found in a human donor who received a COVID-19 vaccine. The CDR3 loop is CASSFRGLPGYTF. The CDR3 DNA reads TGTGCCAGCAGCTTCCGGGGCCTTCCTGGCTACACCTTC.